Detailed here is one TCR beta chain. This specimen comes from a study of blood T cell repertoires in COVID-19. With 0 bases clipped from V and 4 bases from J, the junction kept 3 bases outside the gene matches. This CDR3 spans 15 amino acids. In germline, CDR1 is MNHEY, CDR2 SVGAGI. Recruitment covered about two dozen US areas and drew participants whose ages spanned roughly 18 to 89 years. Cohorts were determined from participant-reported clinical history. The authors' processing: The assay estimated nucleated cells by amplifying reference gene primers. The assay was immunoSEQ multiplex PCR, and TCRdb's table has in-frame clones only and misses some. V, J and clone size are those of that table, while D and trimming were read from the DNA. The data show a few hundred thousand clones, 82% seen once.

The chain combines TRBV6-5 with TRBJ1-5; 7 positions agree with TRBD1. The sequenced sample consisted of PBMCs or T cells enriched from blood (not recorded which). This clonotype was sampled from a woman aged 55-70 years who had recovered from COVID-19. Here the CDR3 reads CASSYSTGQNQPQHF. The CDR3 DNA follows: TGTGCCAGCAGTTACTCGACAGGGCAAAATCAGCCCCAGCATTTT.